The 29 T cell receptor beta chains listed next were all sequenced from one sample in a study of blood T cell repertoires in COVID-19. Generated by immunoSEQ multiplex PCR, the TCRdb table keeps only in-frame clones and is missing some. The sample records some 120,000 clones, about two thirds being singletons. Sequenced: peripheral blood. The receptors were gathered from a human donor with acute or convalescent COVID-19. The donor label of this sample is uncertain.

V usage is TRBV4-1 and J usage is TRBJ1-2; the D is unclear. V lost 3 bases and J 3 bases, leaving 20 bases between the germline ends. This CDR3 has 17 amino acids. Germline V gene data show CDR1 as MGHRA and CDR2 as YSYEKL. The CDR3 is CASSHPWRAGRDYGYTF. Here the CDR3 DNA reads TGCGCCAGCAGCCACCCTTGGAGAGCGGGGAGGGACTATGGCTACACCTTC.

The chain couples TRBV12-3 or TRBV12-4 to TRBJ1-2; D might be TRBD1 (5 bases). CDR3 length equals 12 residues. Trimming pared 5 bases from V and 8 bases from J, leaving 12 bases between. Here the CDR3 reads CASSRGFGGYTF. In nucleotides, the CDR3 is TGTGCCAGCAGTAGGGGTTTCGGGGGCTACACCTTC.

The chain carries TRBV5-1 and TRBJ2-2; 14 positions agree with TRBD2. The CDR3 has 17 amino acids. Trimming at V came to 2 bases and at J to 4 bases, leaving 4 bases not matched to a gene. From germline, CDR1 is SGHRS and CDR2 YFSETQ. CDR3 residues: CASSFPGTSGSTGELFF. CDR3 DNA sequence: TGCGCCAGCAGCTTCCCGGGGACTAGCGGGAGCACCGGGGAGCTGTTTTTT.

V gene TRBV6-5 combines with J gene TRBJ2-1, with D perhaps TRBD2 (6 bases). Germline V gene data show CDR1 as MNHEY and CDR2 as SVGAGI. Trimming took off 5 bases at V and 9 bases at J, with 17 bases between the two ends. There are 14 residues in the CDR3. The CDR3 coding sequence is TGTGCCAGCAGTCCTGATGGGAGGCAAAGTGAGCAGTTCTTC. Protein product: CASSPDGRQSEQFF.

The chain couples TRBV29-1 to TRBJ1-3, with D maybe TRBD1 (5 bases). Germline V CDR1 and CDR2: SQVTM, ANQGSEA. This CDR3 spans 13 amino acids. Trimming took 4 bases from V and 4 from J, leaving 11 bases between them. The CDR3 bases are TGCAGCGTTGGGCAGGGATACGGAAACACCATATATTTT. This translates into CSVGQGYGNTIYF. The full variable domain, completed using reference TRBV29-1 and TRBJ1-3, is SAVISQKPSRDICQRGTSLTIQCQVDSQVTMMFWYRQQPGQSLTLIATANQGSEATYESGFVIDKFPISRPNLTFSTLTVSNMSPEDSSIYLCSVGQGYGNTIYFGEGSWLTVV.

The V gene is TRBV7-3, the J gene TRBJ2-2, with 8 bases aligning to TRBD1. The germline V gene has CDR1 SGHTA and CDR2 FQGTGA. This CDR3 contains 14 residues. After removal of 6 bases from V and 5 bases from J, the junction contained 5 bases not matched to a gene. The CDR3 bases are TGTGCCAGCAGTCGGACAGGGCGTACCGGGGAGCTGTTTTTT. Amino acids: CASSRTGRTGELFF.

The gene calls are TRBV6-5 and TRBJ2-7; TRBD1 agrees at 7 bases. Germline CDR1 MNHEY, CDR2 SVGAGI. CDR3 length: 13 residues. The V segment lost 7 bases and the J segment 3 bases; nucleotides outside the gene matches: 6. The CDR3, as DNA: TGTGCCAGCACGACAGGGACATACTACGAGCAGTACGTC. Translating gives CASTTGTYYEQYV.

The chain couples TRBV28 to TRBJ2-4, with a tentative D call TRBD1 (5 bases). This CDR3 contains 16 residues. Germline V CDR1 and CDR2: MDHEN, SYDVKM. V was pared by 6 bases and J by 0 bases, with 15 bases between. The CDR3, as DNA: TGTGCCAGCAGCCCGCGACAGACGCTAGCCAAAAACATTCAGTACTTC. Translation: CASSPRQTLAKNIQYF.

This clone came up a few times. The chain employs TRBV27 and TRBJ2-7; the D gene is possibly TRBD1 (6 bases). Trimming removed 6 bases from V and 1 base from J, with 10 bases in between. CDR1 is MNHEY and CDR2 is SMNVEV in the germline V gene (reference sequence). The CDR3 totals 13 residues. The CDR3 DNA reads as TGTGCCAGCAGGATGGACAGATCCTACGAGCAGTACTTC. Translating gives CASRMDRSYEQYF.

The chain carries TRBV5-1 and TRBJ2-5, with D tentatively TRBD1 (6 bases). Trimming cost V 0 bases and J 3 bases, with 9 bases left between them. The V gene's germline CDR1 is SGHRS and CDR2 YFSETQ. The CDR3 sequence is 14 residues long. In nucleotides, the CDR3 is TGCGCCAGCAGCTTGGCCTCAGGGGAAGAGACCCAGTACTTC. It codes for CASSLASGEETQYF.

The V and J genes are TRBV7-8 and TRBJ2-3, with D tentatively TRBD1 (5 bases). CDR3 length: 15 residues. V lost 5 bases to trimming and J lost 0 bases, with 12 bases between them. CDR1 is SGHVS, CDR2 FQNEAQ, per germline. The CDR3 reads CASSTRWGSTDTQYF. CDR3 DNA sequence: TGTGCCAGCAGCACTCGATGGGGCAGCACAGATACGCAGTATTTT.

The V and J genes are TRBV2 and TRBJ1-1; D not resolved. This CDR3 comprises 13 residues. The germline CDR1 and CDR2 sequences are SNHLY and FYNNEI. Trimming pared 7 bases from V and 1 base from J, leaving 10 bases between. CDR3 residues: CASTSVQNTEAFF. CDR3 bases: TGTGCCAGCACGTCGGTCCAGAACACTGAAGCTTTCTTT. Looking up the rest from reference TRBV2 and TRBJ1-1 gives the full variable domain: EPEVTQTPSHQVTQMGQEVILRCVPISNHLYFYWYRQILGQKVEFLVSFYNNEISEKSEIFDDQFSVERPDGSNFTLKIRSTKLEDSAMYFCASTSVQNTEAFFGQGTRLTVV.

The CDR3, as DNA: TGTGCCAGCAGCGTACCACAGGGGGCTCGGGATCAGCCCCAGCATTTT. Translation: CASSVPQGARDQPQHF. This chain uses TRBV9 with TRBJ1-5; 9 nucleotides line up with TRBD1. V shed 1 base, J shed 5 bases, and the junction held 7 bases outside the gene matches. Germline V CDR1 and CDR2: SGDLS, YYNGEE. The CDR3 is 16 amino acids.

The chain is built from TRBV5-1 and TRBJ1-5; D is possibly TRBD1 (5 bases). Germline V gene lookup returns CDR1 SGHRS and CDR2 YFSETQ. This CDR3 is 15 amino acids long. Trimming stripped 0 bases from V and 5 bases from J, with 12 bases between. The CDR3 sequence: CASSLAGRVDQPQHF. CDR3 DNA: TGCGCCAGCAGCTTGGCCGGCAGGGTCGATCAGCCCCAGCATTTT.

J is TRBJ1-2 and V is TRBV6-2 or TRBV6-3; TRBD1 is a possible D gene (6 bases). Germline V lookup: CDR1 MNHEY, CDR2 SVGEGT. Trimming removed 2 bases from V and 3 bases from J, with 16 bases in between. The length of the CDR3 is 16 residues. The CDR3 nucleotides read TGTGCCAGCAGTTACATGTTGGGGGCGCCGGACTATGGCTACACCTTC. Its protein is CASSYMLGAPDYGYTF.

This clone was counted once. The rearrangement links TRBV2 to TRBJ1-6, with D possibly being TRBD1 (5 bases). V was trimmed by 7 bases and J by 0 bases, leaving 10 bases between them. From germline, CDR1 is SNHLY and CDR2 FYNNEI. This CDR3 has 15 residues. As DNA, the CDR3 is TGTGCCAGCATCGACAGAAACTCCTATAATTCACCCCTCCACTTT. The encoded protein is CASIDRNSYNSPLHF.

CDR3: CASSVAGLAGNTGELFF. CDR3 DNA: TGTGCCAGCAGCGTAGCGGGACTAGCGGGGAATACCGGGGAGCTGTTTTTT. The genes are TRBV9 and TRBJ2-2; 13 bases agree with TRBD2. Trimming took 0 bases from V and 5 from J; bases not matched to a gene: 4. The CDR3 contains 17 residues. CDR1 and CDR2 (germline): SGDLS, YYNGEE.

The J gene is TRBJ2-2, the V gene TRBV6-5; D not resolved. The CDR3 has 13 residues. Trimming left V 2 bases short and J 4 bases short, with 5 bases between. The germline CDR1 and CDR2 sequences are MNHEY and SVGAGI. DNA of the CDR3: TGTGCCAGCAGTTACCCCGGCACCGGGGAGCTGTTTTTT. Amino acid sequence: CASSYPGTGELFF.

This sequence joins TRBV28 and TRBJ2-7, with D maybe TRBD2 (5 bases). The CDR3 runs to 14 residues. Germline loops: CDR1 MDHEN, CDR2 SYDVKM. V lost 5 bases and J lost 0, with 11 bases in between. CDR3: CASSQGRASYEQYV. CDR3 DNA sequence: TGTGCCAGCAGTCAAGGGCGGGCCTCCTACGAGCAGTACGTC.

This chain links TRBV6-5 with TRBJ2-7; no clear D. With 5 bases removed from V and 6 bases from J, the gap between germline ends came to 14 bases. There are 13 residues in the CDR3. Germline-derived CDR1 and CDR2 are MNHEY and SVGAGI. CDR3 protein: CASSTIGSGEQYV. In nucleotides, the CDR3 is TGTGCCAGCAGTACTATTGGTTCGGGCGAGCAGTACGTC.

This chain uses TRBV10-1 with TRBJ1-2; 7 positions match TRBD1. CDR1 is WNHNN, CDR2 SYGVQD, per germline (reference sequence). The length of the CDR3 is 12 residues. V shed 10 bases and J 4 bases; nucleotides not matched to a gene: 6. The CDR3 DNA reads TGCGCCACCACAGGGGAGAGCTATGGCTACACCTTC. This sequence encodes CATTGESYGYTF.

This chain connects TRBV9 to TRBJ1-6; D may be TRBD1 (6 bases). The CDR3 is 14 amino acids. V was clipped by 2 bases and J by 8 bases, with 11 bases between them. Germline CDR1 SGDLS, CDR2 YYNGEE. This chain's CDR3 is CASSVRQADSPLHF. CDR3 in DNA: TGTGCCAGCAGCGTTAGACAGGCCGATTCACCCCTCCACTTT. The full variable domain, with the rest looked up from reference TRBV9 and TRBJ1-6, is DSGVTQTPKHLITATGQRVTLRCSPRSGDLSVYWYQQSLDQGLQFLIQYYNGEERAKGNILERFSAQQFPDLHSELNLSSLELGDSALYFCASSVRQADSPLHFGNGTRLTVT.

This clone was seen repeatedly, ten times or more. The chain recombines TRBV6-2 or TRBV6-3 with TRBJ1-1, with D possibly being TRBD1 (5 bases). The CDR3 loop spans 18 amino acids. The germline CDR1 and CDR2 sequences are MNHEY and SVGEGT. Trimming took 0 bases from V and 6 from J, leaving 23 bases between them. In DNA form, the CDR3 reads TGTGCCAGCAGTTACTCGAAGGGGAAATTCAGGGATCGGCCTGAAGCTTTCTTT. It translates to CASSYSKGKFRDRPEAFF.

This clone was found a few times. The chain carries TRBV7-9 and TRBJ2-1, with D possibly matching TRBD2 (7 bases). This CDR3 has 16 residues. Trimming left V 5 bases short and J 1 base short, with 15 bases between. Germline-derived CDR1 and CDR2 are SEHNR and FQNEAQ (reference sequence). CDR3 loop: CASSPMGGPSYNEQFF. CDR3 nucleotide sequence: TGTGCCAGCAGCCCAATGGGGGGGCCTTCCTACAATGAGCAGTTCTTC.

There are many counts of this clone. The chain combines TRBV6-5 with TRBJ1-1, with TRBD1 matching over 9 bases. The CDR3 covers 15 residues. V shed 6 bases, J shed 4 bases, and the junction held 9 bases outside the gene matches. CDR1 is MNHEY, CDR2 SVGAGI, per germline. CDR3 protein: CASSTPGTGTTEAFF. The CDR3 coding sequence is TGTGCCAGCAGCACTCCCGGGACAGGGACCACTGAAGCTTTCTTT.

V is TRBV24-1 and J is TRBJ2-5, with 12 bases fitting TRBD2. Germline V lookup: CDR1 KGHDR, CDR2 SFDVKD. V shed 1 base, J shed 5 bases, and the junction held 7 bases outside the gene matches. CDR3 length equals 17 residues. The CDR3 nucleotides are TGTGCCACCAGTGATTTTGCTAGCGGGGGGGCAATGGAGACCCAGTACTTC. Protein product: CATSDFASGGAMETQYF.

This clone was observed at least ten times. The chain carries TRBV2 and TRBJ2-7, with 8 bases identical to TRBD1. The germline V gene has CDR1 SNHLY and CDR2 FYNNEI. Trimming cost V 11 bases and J 3 bases; bases outside gene matches: 12. This CDR3 has 14 residues. CDR3 DNA sequence: TGTGCCGATAGCCCGGGACAGGAGATCTACGAGCAGTACTTC. This encodes CADSPGQEIYEQYF. Drawing the rest from reference TRBV2 and TRBJ2-7, the complete variable domain is EPEVTQTPSHQVTQMGQEVILRCVPISNHLYFYWYRQILGQKVEFLVSFYNNEISEKSEIFDDQFSVERPDGSNFTLKIRSTKLEDSAMYFCADSPGQEIYEQYFGPGTRLTVT.

This clone came up once. The chain combines TRBV6-5 with TRBJ2-1; D remains ambiguous. The germline gives CDR1 MNHEY, CDR2 SVGAGI. CDR3 length: 13 amino acids. V was trimmed by 2 bases and J by 8 bases, leaving 10 bases between them. The CDR3 reads CASSYVRSHEQFF. The CDR3 DNA reads as TGTGCCAGCAGTTACGTCCGTAGCCATGAGCAGTTCTTC.

V is TRBV30 and J is TRBJ1-5; D may be TRBD1 (6 bases). V was trimmed by 3 bases and J by 4 bases, leaving 10 bases between them. CDR3 length equals 13 residues. Germline V CDR1 and CDR2: GTSNPN, SVGIG (reference sequence). This CDR3 reads CAWSVTGNQPQHF. The CDR3 DNA reads TGTGCCTGGAGCGTTACAGGGAATCAGCCCCAGCATTTT.